Listed below are T cell receptor beta chains from one sample, sequenced in a study of blood T cell repertoires in COVID-19. TCRdb keeps only in-frame clones here, not all; method: immunoSEQ multiplex PCR. This table has approximately 500,000 clones, approximately 88% appearing once. Sample: peripheral blood. These receptors came from a woman aged 45 to 65 with COVID-19, enrolled during active disease. Both conserved end residues are part of each CDR3. Each record gives: CDR3 length, V gene, clone size, CDR3 protein. Clone size is stated in some rows and not others, as once, few, many or a class when expanded.

length: 15; V: TRBV19; size: NA; CDR3: CASTVAGGSYNEQFF
length: 15; V: TRBV18; size: NA; CDR3: CASSPSAADGYGYTF
length: 15; V: TRBV19; size: NA; CDR3: CASSMVRSPNQPQHF
length: 14; V: TRBV5-1; size: NA; CDR3: CASSLERQGAEAFF
length: 14; V: TRBV5-5; size: NA; CDR3: CASSFDRGGETQYF
length: 13; V: TRBV10-3; size: NA; CDR3: CATQTGGETEAFF
length: 16; V: TRBV18; size: NA; CDR3: CASSPPGQGASGKLFF
length: 12; V: TRBV10-3; size: few; CDR3: CAISESSTEAFF
length: 14; V: TRBV5-1; size: NA; CDR3: CASSPTGLGTEAFF
length: 14; V: TRBV19; size: few; CDR3: CASSMERGTDTQYF
length: 14; V: TRBV2; size: NA; CDR3: CASKEGVSTGELFF
length: 14; V: TRBV2; size: NA; CDR3: CASSVAEYNSPLHF
length: 13; V: TRBV6-4; size: NA; CDR3: CASSPDRGQPQHF
length: 14; V: TRBV2; size: once; CDR3: CATTGLAGTDTQYF
length: 16; V: TRBV6-1; size: NA; CDR3: CASSESLGGADYEQYF
length: 14; V: TRBV2; size: NA; CDR3: CASSLTGGNEKLFF
length: 14; V: TRBV5-1; size: few; CDR3: CASSLEGRNTEAFF
length: 13; V: TRBV19; size: NA; CDR3: CASSGHLGQPQHF
length: 14; V: TRBV5-1; size: NA; CDR3: CASSLSGEQLEQYF
length: 17; V: TRBV4-2; size: NA; CDR3: CASSQLLAGASYNEQFF
length: 12; V: TRBV29-1; size: once; CDR3: CSVVRGFYGYTF
length: 14; V: TRBV7-2; size: once; CDR3: CASSFPGGGEKLFF
length: 13; V: TRBV12-3/TRBV12-4; size: NA; CDR3: CASSVLASDTQYF
length: 16; V: TRBV14; size: few; CDR3: CASSQYTGASSYEQYF
length: 13; V: TRBV19; size: NA; CDR3: CASYGTISREAFF
length: 18; V: TRBV9; size: NA; CDR3: CASSVDPGGPLSGNTIYF
length: 16; V: TRBV9; size: NA; CDR3: CASSSPRDSLGEKLFF
length: 14; V: TRBV27; size: NA; CDR3: CASSLLPQGAGYTF
length: 13; V: TRBV28; size: NA; CDR3: CASTSPGNTEAFF
length: 14; V: TRBV11-2; size: once; CDR3: CASSLDLDRNIQYF
length: 13; V: TRBV2; size: once; CDR3: CASSPNSNQPQHF
length: 15; V: TRBV6-5; size: NA; CDR3: CASAPAGKGNQPQHF
length: 12; V: TRBV2; size: NA; CDR3: CASSGDYREQYF
length: 15; V: TRBV18; size: NA; CDR3: CASSRSGQVTTEAFF
length: 19; V: TRBV5-8; size: once; CDR3: CASSPPGLAGGYTYNEQFF
length: 11; V: TRBV3-1/TRBV3-2; size: NA; CDR3: CASSNSYEQYF
length: 14; V: TRBV11-2; size: once; CDR3: CASSFEQGSAGYTF
length: 16; V: TRBV6-6; size: NA; CDR3: CASSYGGGGAYNEQFF
length: 13; V: TRBV25-1; size: once; CDR3: CASTRGRGSEQFF
length: 14; V: TRBV19; size: NA; CDR3: CASSMGAGVGGYTF
length: 15; V: TRBV27; size: NA; CDR3: CASRNLAGWRHEQFF
length: 16; V: TRBV28; size: NA; CDR3: CASSLWDSTNGEKLFF
length: 13; V: TRBV29-1; size: once; CDR3: CSALEGGGNTIYF
length: 16; V: TRBV19; size: NA; CDR3: CASSLEGGGSPSEQYF
length: 16; V: TRBV4-2; size: NA; CDR3: CASSQVGGGGRNEQFF
length: 17; V: TRBV25-1; size: NA; CDR3: CASSGRLLAGGPYEQYF
length: 16; V: TRBV30; size: once; CDR3: CAWSVQQWPSGNTIYF
length: 17; V: TRBV10-3; size: NA; CDR3: CAISVLQGSQMNTEAFF
length: 12; V: TRBV30; size: NA; CDR3: CAWNAREGTQYF
length: 17; V: TRBV23-1; size: NA; CDR3: CASSQSRDRDKYSPLHF
length: 13; V: TRBV19; size: few; CDR3: CASSRQANQPQHF
length: 15; V: TRBV27; size: NA; CDR3: CASTPHGLMNTEAFF
length: 14; V: TRBV5-4; size: once; CDR3: CASSPRWAYNEQFF